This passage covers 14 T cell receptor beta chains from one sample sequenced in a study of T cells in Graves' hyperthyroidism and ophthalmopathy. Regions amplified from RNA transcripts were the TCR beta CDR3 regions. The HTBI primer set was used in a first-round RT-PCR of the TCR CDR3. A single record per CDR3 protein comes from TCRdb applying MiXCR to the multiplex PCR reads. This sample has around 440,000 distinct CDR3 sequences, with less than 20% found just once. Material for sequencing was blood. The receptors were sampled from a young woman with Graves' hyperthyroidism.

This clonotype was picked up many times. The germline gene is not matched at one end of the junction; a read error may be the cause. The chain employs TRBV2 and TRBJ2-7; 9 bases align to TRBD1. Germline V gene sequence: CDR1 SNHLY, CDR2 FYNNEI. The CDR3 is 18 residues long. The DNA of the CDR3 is TGTGCCAGTTTACCTCTCACCAAACCGGGACAGGGCTCCCACGAGCAGTACTTC. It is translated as CASLPLTKPGQGSHEQYF.

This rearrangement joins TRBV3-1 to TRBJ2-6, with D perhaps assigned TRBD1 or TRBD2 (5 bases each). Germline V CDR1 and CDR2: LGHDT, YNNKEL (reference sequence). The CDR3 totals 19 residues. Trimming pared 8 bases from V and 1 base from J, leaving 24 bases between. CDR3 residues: CASSPRLRGTASGANVLTF. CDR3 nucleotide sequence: TGTGCCAGCTCACCACGCCTGAGGGGCACCGCGTCTGGGGCCAACGTCCTGACTTTC.

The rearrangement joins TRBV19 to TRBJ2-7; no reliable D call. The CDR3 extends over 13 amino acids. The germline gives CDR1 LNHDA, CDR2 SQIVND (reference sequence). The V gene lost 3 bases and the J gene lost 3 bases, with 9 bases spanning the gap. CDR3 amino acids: CASSISRFYEQYF. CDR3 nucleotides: TGTGCCAGTAGTATTAGCCGGTTCTACGAGCAGTACTTC. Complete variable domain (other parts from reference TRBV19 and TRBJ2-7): DGGITQSPKYLFRKEGQNVTLSCEQNLNHDAMYWYRQDPGQGLRLIYYSQIVNDFQKGDIAEGYSVSREKKESFPLTVTSAQKNPTAFYLCASSISRFYEQYFGPGTRLTVT.

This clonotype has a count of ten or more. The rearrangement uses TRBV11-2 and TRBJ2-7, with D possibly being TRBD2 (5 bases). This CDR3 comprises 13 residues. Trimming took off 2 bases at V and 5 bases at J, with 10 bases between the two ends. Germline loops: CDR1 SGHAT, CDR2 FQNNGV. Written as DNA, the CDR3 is TGTGCCAGCAGCTTATCGGGGATCCACGAGCAGTACTTC. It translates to CASSLSGIHEQYF.

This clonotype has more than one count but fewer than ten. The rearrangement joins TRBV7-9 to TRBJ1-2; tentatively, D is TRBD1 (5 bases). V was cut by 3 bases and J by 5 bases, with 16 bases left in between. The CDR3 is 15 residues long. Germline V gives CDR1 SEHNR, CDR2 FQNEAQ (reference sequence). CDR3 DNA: TGTGCCAGCAGCTTTAGTGGGGGAAGTGGATATGGCTACACCTTC. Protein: CASSFSGGSGYGYTF.

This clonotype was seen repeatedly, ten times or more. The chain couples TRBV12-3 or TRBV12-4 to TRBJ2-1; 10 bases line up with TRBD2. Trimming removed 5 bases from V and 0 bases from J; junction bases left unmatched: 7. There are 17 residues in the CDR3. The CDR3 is CASSPRTSGSSYNEQFF. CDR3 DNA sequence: TGTGCCAGCAGTCCCCGGACTAGCGGAAGCTCCTACAATGAGCAGTTCTTC.

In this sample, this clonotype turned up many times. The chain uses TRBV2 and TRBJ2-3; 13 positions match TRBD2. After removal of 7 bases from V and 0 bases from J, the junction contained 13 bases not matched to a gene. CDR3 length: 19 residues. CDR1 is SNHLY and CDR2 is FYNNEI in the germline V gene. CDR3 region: CASMAGTSGMTSSTDTQYF. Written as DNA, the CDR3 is TGTGCCAGCATGGCCGGGACTAGCGGGATGACCTCTAGCACAGATACGCAGTATTTT.

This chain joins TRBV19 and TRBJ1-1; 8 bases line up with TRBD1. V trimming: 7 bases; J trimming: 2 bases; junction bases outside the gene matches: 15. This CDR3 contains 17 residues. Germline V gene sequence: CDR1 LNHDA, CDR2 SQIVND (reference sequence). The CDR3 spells CASIQDRERGLNTEAFF. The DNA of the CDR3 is TGTGCCAGTATACAGGACAGGGAGCGCGGGCTTAACACTGAAGCTTTCTTT.

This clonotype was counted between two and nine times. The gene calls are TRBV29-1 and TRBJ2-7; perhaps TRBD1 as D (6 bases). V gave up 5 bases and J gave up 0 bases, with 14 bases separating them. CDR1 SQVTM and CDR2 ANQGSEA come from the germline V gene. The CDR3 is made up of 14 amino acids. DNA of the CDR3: TGCAGCGTTAGGTCTAGACAGGACTCCTACGAGCAGTACTTC. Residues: CSVRSRQDSYEQYF.

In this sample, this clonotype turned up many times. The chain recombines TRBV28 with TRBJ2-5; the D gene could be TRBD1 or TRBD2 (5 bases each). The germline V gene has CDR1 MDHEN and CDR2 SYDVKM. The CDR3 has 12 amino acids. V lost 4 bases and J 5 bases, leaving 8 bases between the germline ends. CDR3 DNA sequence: TGTGCCAGCAGTTGGGACCGGGAGACCCAGTACTTC. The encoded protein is CASSWDRETQYF.

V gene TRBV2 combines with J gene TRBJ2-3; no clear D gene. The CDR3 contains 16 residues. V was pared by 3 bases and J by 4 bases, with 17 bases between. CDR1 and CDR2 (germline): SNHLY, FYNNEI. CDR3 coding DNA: TGTGCCAGCAGTGATTTGCCAGATACGTTCTCAGATACGCAGTATTTT. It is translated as CASSDLPDTFSDTQYF.

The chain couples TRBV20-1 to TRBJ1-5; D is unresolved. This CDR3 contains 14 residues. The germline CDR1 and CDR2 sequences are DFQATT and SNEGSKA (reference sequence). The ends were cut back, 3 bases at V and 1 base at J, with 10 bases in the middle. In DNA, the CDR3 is TGCAGTGCTAGTCGCGGTTTGAGCAATCAGCCCCAGCATTTT. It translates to CSASRGLSNQPQHF.

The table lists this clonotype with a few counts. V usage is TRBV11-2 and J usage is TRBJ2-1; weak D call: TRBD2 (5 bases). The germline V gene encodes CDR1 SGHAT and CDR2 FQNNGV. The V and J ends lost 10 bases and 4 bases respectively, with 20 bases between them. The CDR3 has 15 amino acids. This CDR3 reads CATKEAAGDYNEQFF. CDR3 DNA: TGTGCCACCAAGGAGGCGGCAGGAGATTACAATGAGCAGTTCTTC.

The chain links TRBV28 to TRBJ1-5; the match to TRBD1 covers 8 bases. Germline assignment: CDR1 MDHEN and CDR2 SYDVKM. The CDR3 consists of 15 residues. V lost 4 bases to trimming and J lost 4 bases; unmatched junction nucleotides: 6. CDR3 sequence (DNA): TGTGCCAGCAGTTCCCTTCAGGGGGCGAATCAGCCCCAGCATTTT. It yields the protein CASSSLQGANQPQHF.